This TCR beta chain was observed in a study of response to subunit inactivated influenza vaccine (dated by TCRdb to 2017 to 2018). Regarding the study in general: The study used deep quantitative T cell receptor repertoire profiling to track responses to a trivalent subunit inactivated influenza vaccine. The investigation overall reported the following: It was suggested by the authors that each seasonal influenza vaccination may recruit only a limited number of new T cells.

The receptor library was made with RT-PCR. The sequencer listed for this sample is Illumina HiSeq 2500. The public reads were reprocessed in TCRdb via fastp at Q25 and MiXCR, keeping in-frame beta chains. Entries are consolidated by CDR3 protein sequence, retaining the most common genes and DNA. The sample table shows about 620,000 distinct CDR3 sequences, and 10% to 15% are seen once. Roughly a tenth of the sample comes from the top ten. The germline V gene gives CDR1 as SGHVS and CDR2 as FQNEAQ. The CDR3 runs 14 residues from the cysteine to the phenylalanine. The entry retains the CDR3 DNA only, 42 bases that are in frame from base 1. V is shortened by 1 base, J by 4 bases, and the region joining them spans 11 bases. This clonotype was recorded at least ten times. Its antigen is unknown. No base-level quality is on record; no much larger clone is a single base apart.

The rearrangement joined TRBV7-8 to TRBJ2-7; the D gene is not confidently resolved. Sequencing used PBMCs from blood, obtained on the day of vaccination. This sequence was found in a man between 50 and 59 years old who received an inactivated influenza vaccine. Donor details come from another sample of the same person, matched by shared clones. The CDR3 has the sequence CASSLGGLGYEQYF. The DNA sequence is TGTGCCAGCAGCTTAGGGGGTTTAGGGTACGAGCAGTACTTC.